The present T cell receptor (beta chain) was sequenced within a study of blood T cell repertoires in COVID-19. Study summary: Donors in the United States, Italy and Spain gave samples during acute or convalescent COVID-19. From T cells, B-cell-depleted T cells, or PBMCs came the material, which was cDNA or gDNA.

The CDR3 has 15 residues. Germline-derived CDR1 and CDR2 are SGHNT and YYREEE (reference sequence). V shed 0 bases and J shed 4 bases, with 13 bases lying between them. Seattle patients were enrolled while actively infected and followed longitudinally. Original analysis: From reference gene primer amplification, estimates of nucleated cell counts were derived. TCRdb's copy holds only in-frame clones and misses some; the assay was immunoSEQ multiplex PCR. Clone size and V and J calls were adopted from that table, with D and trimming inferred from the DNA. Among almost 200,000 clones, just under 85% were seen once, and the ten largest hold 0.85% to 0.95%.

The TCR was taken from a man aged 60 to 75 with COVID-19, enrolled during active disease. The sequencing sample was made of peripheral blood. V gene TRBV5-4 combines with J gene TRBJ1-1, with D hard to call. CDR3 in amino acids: CASSLDSRVGTEAFF. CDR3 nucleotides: TGTGCCAGCAGCTTGGACAGCCGCGTCGGCACTGAAGCTTTCTTT.